This T cell receptor beta chain stems from a study of cytomegalovirus exposure and HLA in healthy donors. At the level of the study: Previous work identified roughly 120 million unique TCR beta sequences from around 180 million T cells. Overall study findings and caveats: Versus the approximately 720-donor mean, an Asian-associated ancestry cluster reportedly showed fewer N-insertions in a later analysis. Being productive about 87% or about 30% of the time was typical of most TCR beta V segments in an earlier analysis.

Participants comprised healthy donors of bone marrow. CDR1 MNHEY and CDR2 SMNVEV come from the germline V gene (reference sequence). The CDR3 loop spans 20 amino acids. The V and J ends lost 3 bases and 3 bases respectively, with 29 bases between them. Details on this clone: The antigen is not known.

The PCR employed 60 Vbeta primers together with 13 Jbeta primers. Clones were read by immunoSEQ multiplex PCR, and TCRdb kept only the in-frame ones, dropping some. The table has roughly 200,000 clones, approximately 86% seen once. Sequencing input: PBMCs. The chain links TRBV27 to TRBJ1-1, with a possible D match to TRBD1 (5 bases). The clonotype comes from a boy aged 2 to 10 in good health and CMV-seronegative. As DNA, the CDR3 is TGTGCCAGCAGTTTGGGGCAGCGGGCAGGAGACCTCGTGAGGGACACTGAAGCTTTCTTT. This codes for CASSLGQRAGDLVRDTEAFF.